This entry lists 19 T cell receptor beta chains sequenced from one sample in a study of blood T cell repertoires in COVID-19 (dated by TCRdb to 2018 to 2021). Libraries were prepared through the immunoSEQ multiplex PCR assay. TCRdb carries this immuneACCESS record with in-frame sequences only. Its versions omit some clonotypes, under half of them owing to an unresolved V gene in the studies checked, with the rest unexplained. Counted in this sample were some 97,000 clones; about 84% of them appeared once. Roughly 12% of the sample belongs to the ten largest clones. The sequenced sample consisted of peripheral blood. Source of these receptors: a human donor in a cohort sampled during active COVID-19.

The chain has TRBV5-4 and TRBJ1-1, with D perhaps TRBD1 (6 bases). Looked up from germline, CDR1 is SGHNT and CDR2 is YYREEE (reference sequence). The CDR3 loop spans 15 amino acids. Between the trimmed V and J ends, which lost 0 bases and 1 base, there was a span of 10 bases. In nucleotides, the CDR3 is TGTGCCAGCAGCTTGGACGGGGGGCGGAACACTGAAGCTTTCTTT. It translates to CASSLDGGRNTEAFF.

A single count supports this clone. The chain combines TRBV18 with TRBJ2-6; a weak D match, TRBD2 (6 bases). The CDR3 totals 18 residues. Trimming took off 0 bases at V and 0 bases at J, with 12 bases between the two ends. Per germline, CDR1 KGHSH and CDR2 LQKENI. CDR3 in amino acids: CASSPPSGGTSGANVLTF. The CDR3 nucleotides are TGTGCCAGCTCACCACCGTCTGGAGGGACCTCTGGGGCCAACGTCCTGACTTTC.

This chain uses TRBV28 with TRBJ1-2, with TRBD1 matching 7 bases. After removal of 10 bases from V and 2 bases from J, the junction contained 4 bases not matched to a gene. The germline V gene has CDR1 MDHEN and CDR2 SYDVKM. The CDR3 has 12 amino acids. In DNA, the CDR3 is TGTGCCACCACGACAGGGAACTATGGCTACACCTTC. This translates into CATTTGNYGYTF.

The rearrangement links TRBV10-3 to TRBJ1-4, with a weak D call TRBD1 (5 bases). The germline V gene has CDR1 ENHRY and CDR2 SYGVKD. CDR3 size: 14 residues. Trimming removed 2 bases at V and 7 bases at J, with 11 bases between. CDR3 bases: TGTGCCATCAGTGAGGCAGGGTCTATTGAAAAACTGTTTTTT. It encodes CAISEAGSIEKLFF.

This chain's CDR3 is CASSIGGHLRMFF. For the CDR3, the DNA is TGTGCCAGTAGTATCGGGGGGCACTTGAGGATGTTCTTC. The V call is TRBV19, the J call TRBJ2-1; tentative D call: TRBD2 (7 bases). The CDR3 consists of 13 residues. Looked up from germline, CDR1 is LNHDA and CDR2 is SQIVND (reference sequence). The V end was cut by 3 bases, the J end by 15 bases, with 18 bases between.

The chain uses TRBV12-5 and TRBJ2-2, with D possibly matching TRBD1 (6 bases). The CDR3 runs to 14 residues. The V end was cut by 6 bases, the J end by 4 bases, with 12 bases between. Germline-derived CDR1 and CDR2 are LGHNT and FRNRAP. For the CDR3, the DNA is TGTGCTAGTGGACAGGGTAGAAGCACCGGGGAGCTGTTTTTT. It encodes CASGQGRSTGELFF.

V gene TRBV3-1 (or the pseudogene TRBV3-2) combines with J gene TRBJ2-3, with 8 bases fitting TRBD2. V gave up 5 bases and J gave up 5 bases; unmatched junction bases: 6. CDR1 and CDR2 (germline): LGHDT, YNNKEL (reference sequence). The CDR3 totals 14 residues. The CDR3 spells CASSTRTSRDTQYF. CDR3 DNA: TGTGCCAGCAGCACGCGGACTAGCCGAGATACGCAGTATTTT.

This sequence joins TRBV7-9 and TRBJ1-3, with 8 positions matching TRBD1. The germline V gene encodes CDR1 SEHNR and CDR2 FQNEAQ (reference sequence). V shed 5 bases, J shed 2 bases, and the junction held 5 bases outside the gene matches. The length of the CDR3 is 15 residues. The CDR3 is CASSPGGGTGNTIYF. The CDR3 DNA follows: TGTGCCAGCAGCCCAGGGGGCGGAACTGGAAACACCATATATTTT.

This clone occurred once. The chain uses TRBV3-1 (or the pseudogene TRBV3-2) and TRBJ2-1, with TRBD2 matching over 7 bases. The V segment lost 11 bases and the J segment 6 bases; nucleotides outside the gene matches: 7. CDR3 length equals 12 residues. Germline V lookup: CDR1 LGHDT, CDR2 YNNKEL (reference sequence). The CDR3 region has the DNA TGTGCCGGGGGGGGGATCTCCAATGAGCAGTTCTTC. Protein product: CAGGGISNEQFF.

V and J are TRBV7-2 and TRBJ2-2; 8 nucleotides match TRBD2. Germline V gives CDR1 SGHTA, CDR2 FQGNSA. V was pared by 4 bases and J by 5 bases, with 3 bases of the junction left unmatched. The CDR3 covers 14 residues. This CDR3 reads CASSSGGPTGELFF. The CDR3, as DNA: TGTGCCAGCAGCTCGGGGGGGCCAACCGGGGAGCTGTTTTTT.

The CDR3 nucleotides read TGTGCCAGTTCCCCGAGCTACGAGCAGTACTTC. This gives the protein CASSPSYEQYF. This chain links TRBV12-3 or TRBV12-4 with TRBJ2-7; D gene unclear. The CDR3 covers 11 residues. V was trimmed by 9 bases and J by 3 bases, leaving 9 bases between them.

The chain uses TRBV4-1 and TRBJ2-1; 7 bases map to TRBD1. Germline V CDR1 and CDR2: MGHRA, YSYEKL. The J segment lost 0 bases and the V segment lost 8 bases, leaving 1 base of the junction unmatched. The CDR3 runs to 13 residues. The chain's CDR3 is CASWDSSYNEQFF. The CDR3 bases are TGCGCCAGCTGGGACAGCTCCTACAATGAGCAGTTCTTC.

This chain links TRBV4-3 with TRBJ1-3; maybe TRBD1 (6 bases). The CDR3 consists of 16 residues. The V end lost 1 base, the J end lost 8 bases, and 18 bases lay between the germline ends. Germline CDR1 and CDR2: LGHNA and YSLEER. DNA for the CDR3: TGCGCCAGCAGCCAAGGTCTTGGCAGGGGCTGGGACACCATATATTTT. Protein product: CASSQGLGRGWDTIYF.

The chain recombines TRBV7-2 with TRBJ2-2, with unresolved D. This CDR3 is 14 amino acids long. Trimming took 5 bases from V and 1 from J, leaving 8 bases between them. CDR1 and CDR2 from the germline V gene are SGHTA and FQGNSA. This CDR3 is CASSVRQNTGELFF. The CDR3 DNA reads as TGTGCCAGCAGCGTAAGACAGAACACCGGGGAGCTGTTTTTT.

The J gene is TRBJ1-2, the V gene TRBV7-9, with D hard to call. The CDR3 consists of 13 residues. V lost 3 bases to trimming and J lost 2 bases, with 7 bases between them. Germline V gene data show CDR1 as SEHNR and CDR2 as FQNEAQ (reference sequence). CDR3 nucleotides: TGTGCCAGCAGCTTGAGTCTGAACTATGGCTACACCTTC. Translation: CASSLSLNYGYTF.

The chain links TRBV6-5 to TRBJ2-3; 7 bases line up with TRBD1. J was trimmed by 1 base and V by 2 bases; bases with no gene match: 0. This CDR3 has 14 amino acids. Germline V gene data show CDR1 as MNHEY and CDR2 as SVGAGI. The CDR3: CASSYDRGTDTQYF. The CDR3 DNA reads TGTGCCAGCAGTTACGACAGGGGCACAGATACGCAGTATTTT.

The sample holds a few counts of this clone. This CDR3 reads CASSGIGGRGYTEAFF. Here the CDR3 DNA reads TGTGCCAGCAGCGGGATAGGGGGCCGAGGGTACACTGAAGCTTTCTTT. The chain uses TRBV5-6 and TRBJ1-1; 7 bases are shared with TRBD1. The germline V gene has CDR1 SGHDT and CDR2 YYEEEE. V was pared by 4 bases and J by 3 bases, with 12 bases of the junction left unmatched. The CDR3 has 16 amino acids. Supplemented by reference TRBV5-6 and TRBJ1-1, the full variable domain reads DAGVTQSPTHLIKTRGQQVTLRCSPKSGHDTVSWYQQALGQGPQFIFQYYEEEERQRGNFPDRFSGHQFPNYSSELNVNALLLGDSALYLCASSGIGGRGYTEAFFGQGTRLTVV.

This chain connects TRBV27 to TRBJ2-7; 10 bases agree with TRBD2. V was clipped by 6 bases and J by 4 bases; unmatched bases: 3. CDR3 length equals 13 residues. CDR1 and CDR2 (germline): MNHEY, SMNVEV (reference sequence). CDR3 region: CASRLAGAYEQYF. The CDR3 DNA sequence: TGTGCCAGCAGGCTAGCGGGAGCATACGAGCAGTACTTC.

The chain combines TRBV20-1 with TRBJ2-7; 7 nucleotides match TRBD2. CDR1 is DFQATT, CDR2 SNEGSKA, per germline (reference sequence). The CDR3 spans 16 residues. The V and J ends lost 3 bases and 2 bases, in that order; junction bases with no gene match: 13. CDR3 nucleotide sequence: TGCAGTGCTAGTCCCCCGGGGGGTCGATGGCCCTACGAGCAGTACTTC. This codes for CSASPPGGRWPYEQYF.